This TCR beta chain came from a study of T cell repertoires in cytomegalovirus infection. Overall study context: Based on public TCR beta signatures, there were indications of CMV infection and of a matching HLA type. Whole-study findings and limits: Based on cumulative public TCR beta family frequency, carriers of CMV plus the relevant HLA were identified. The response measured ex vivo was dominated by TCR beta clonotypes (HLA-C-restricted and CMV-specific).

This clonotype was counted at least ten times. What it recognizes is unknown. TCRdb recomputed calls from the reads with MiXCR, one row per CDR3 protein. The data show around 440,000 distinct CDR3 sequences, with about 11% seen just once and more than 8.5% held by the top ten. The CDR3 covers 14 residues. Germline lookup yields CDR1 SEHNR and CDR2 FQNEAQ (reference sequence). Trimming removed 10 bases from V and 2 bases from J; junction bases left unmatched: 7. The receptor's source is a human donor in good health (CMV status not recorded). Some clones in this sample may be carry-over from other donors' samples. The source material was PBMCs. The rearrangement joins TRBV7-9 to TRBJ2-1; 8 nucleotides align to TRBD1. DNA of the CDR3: TGTGCCAACCAAGGACAGGGAACCTACAATGAGCAGTTCTTC. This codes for CANQGQGTYNEQFF.